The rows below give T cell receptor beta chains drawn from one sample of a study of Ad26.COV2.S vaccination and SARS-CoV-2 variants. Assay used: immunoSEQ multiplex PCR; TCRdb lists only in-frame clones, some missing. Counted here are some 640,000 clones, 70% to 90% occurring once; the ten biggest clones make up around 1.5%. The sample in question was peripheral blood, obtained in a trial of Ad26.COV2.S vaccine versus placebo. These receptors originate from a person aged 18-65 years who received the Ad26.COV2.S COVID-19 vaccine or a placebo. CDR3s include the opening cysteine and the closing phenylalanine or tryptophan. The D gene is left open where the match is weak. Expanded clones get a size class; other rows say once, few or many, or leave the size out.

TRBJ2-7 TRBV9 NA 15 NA CASSVDSQFGYEQYF TGTGCCAGCAGCGTAGATAGTCAGTTTGGATACGAGCAGTACTTC
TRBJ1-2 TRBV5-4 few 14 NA CASSSIRQVDGYTF TGTGCCAGCAGCTCAATTCGACAGGTAGATGGCTACACCTTC
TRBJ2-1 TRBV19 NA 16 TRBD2 CASSIVPSGAYNEQFF TGTGCCAGTAGTATAGTCCCTAGCGGGGCCTACAATGAGCAGTTCTTC
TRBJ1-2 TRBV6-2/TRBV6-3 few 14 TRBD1 CASSYLTGAAGYTF TGTGCCAGCAGTTACCTTACAGGGGCCGCTGGCTACACCTTC
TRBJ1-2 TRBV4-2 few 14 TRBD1 CASSAQGLTYGYTF TGTGCCAGCAGCGCACAGGGGTTAACGTATGGCTACACCTTC
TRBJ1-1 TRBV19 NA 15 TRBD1 CASSRLDRPNTEAFF TGTGCCAGTAGTAGGTTGGACAGGCCCAACACTGAAGCTTTCTTT
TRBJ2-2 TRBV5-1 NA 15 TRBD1 CASSLGQGETGELFF TGCGCCAGCAGCTTGGGACAGGGGGAAACCGGGGAGCTGTTTTTT
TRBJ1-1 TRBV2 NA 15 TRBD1 CASSLDRGTNTEAFF TGTGCCAGCAGTTTGGACAGGGGCACGAACACTGAAGCTTTCTTT
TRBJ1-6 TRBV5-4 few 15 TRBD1 CASSPGGTGDSPLHF TGTGCCAGCAGCCCCGGTGGGACAGGGGACTCACCCCTCCACTTT
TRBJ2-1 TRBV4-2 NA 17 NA CASSPQGGGMFYNEQFF TGTGCCAGCAGCCCGCAAGGAGGCGGGATGTTCTACAATGAGCAGTTCTTC
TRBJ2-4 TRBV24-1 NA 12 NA CATGGRENIQYF TGTGCCACCGGGGGGCGCGAAAACATTCAGTACTTC
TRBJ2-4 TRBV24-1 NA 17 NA CATSDFRGKGAKNIQYF TGTGCCACCAGTGATTTTAGGGGAAAGGGAGCCAAAAACATTCAGTACTTC
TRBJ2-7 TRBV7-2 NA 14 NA CASTPGGRTDEQYF TGTGCCAGCACCCCTGGGGGGAGAACGGACGAGCAGTACTTC
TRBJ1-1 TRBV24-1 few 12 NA CATSDYTNEAFF TGTGCCACCAGTGATTACACAAACGAAGCTTTCTTT
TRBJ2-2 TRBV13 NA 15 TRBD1 CASSPGTGKSGELFF TGTGCCAGCAGTCCGGGGACAGGGAAGTCCGGGGAGCTGTTTTTT
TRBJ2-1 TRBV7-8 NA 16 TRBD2 CASSLVRAGSSNEQFF TGTGCCAGCAGCTTAGTCCGAGCGGGATCGTCCAATGAGCAGTTCTTC
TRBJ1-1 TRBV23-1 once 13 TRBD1 CASTQGADTEAFF TGCGCCAGCACCCAGGGGGCGGACACTGAAGCTTTCTTT
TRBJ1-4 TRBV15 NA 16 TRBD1 CATSRDSWTGGGKLFF TGTGCCACCAGCAGAGATTCTTGGACAGGGGGCGGGAAACTGTTTTTT
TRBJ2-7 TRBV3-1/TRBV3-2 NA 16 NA CASSQALEGQNYEQYF TGTGCCAGCAGCCAAGCTTTGGAGGGACAGAACTACGAGCAGTACTTC
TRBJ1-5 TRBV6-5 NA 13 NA CASSWEGDQPQHF TGTGCCAGCAGTTGGGAAGGGGATCAGCCCCAGCATTTT
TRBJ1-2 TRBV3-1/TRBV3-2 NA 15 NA CASSQEPVPRVGYTF TGTGCCAGCAGCCAAGAACCCGTGCCTCGGGTTGGCTACACCTTC
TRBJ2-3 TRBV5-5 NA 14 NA CASSFDASTDTQYF TGTGCCAGCAGCTTTGATGCTAGCACAGATACGCAGTATTTT
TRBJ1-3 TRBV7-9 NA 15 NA CASSLRGATGNTIYF TGTGCCAGCAGCTTGCGGGGGGCAACTGGAAACACCATATATTTT
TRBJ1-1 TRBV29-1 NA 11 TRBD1 CSVWPGGEAFF TGCAGCGTTTGGCCAGGGGGTGAAGCTTTCTTT
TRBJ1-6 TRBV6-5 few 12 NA CASSRPNSPLHF TGTGCCAGCAGCCGCCCAAATTCACCCCTCCACTTT
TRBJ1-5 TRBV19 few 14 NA CASSIRGGNQPQHF TGTGCCAGTAGTATTAGGGGAGGCAATCAGCCCCAGCATTTT
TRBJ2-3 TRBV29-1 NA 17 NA CSVERLGSGSGTDTQYF TGCAGCGTTGAAAGGCTGGGGTCCGGGAGTGGTACAGATACGCAGTATTTT
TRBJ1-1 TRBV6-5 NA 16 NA CASSYSNNGQEPKAFF TGTGCCAGCAGTTACTCGAACAACGGGCAGGAACCGAAAGCTTTCTTT
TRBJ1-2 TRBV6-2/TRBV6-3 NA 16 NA CASSYSSSGNLYGYTF TGTGCCAGCAGTTACTCGAGTTCGGGGAACCTTTATGGCTACACCTTC
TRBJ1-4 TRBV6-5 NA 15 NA CASSPRRGANEKLFF TGTGCCAGCAGTCCCCGGCGGGGGGCTAATGAAAAACTGTTTTTT
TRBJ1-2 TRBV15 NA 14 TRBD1 CATSRGQGNYGYTF TGTGCCACCAGCAGAGGACAGGGAAACTATGGCTACACCTTC
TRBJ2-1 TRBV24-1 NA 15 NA CATSDFGLGDNEQFF TGTGCCACCAGTGATTTTGGCCTCGGCGACAATGAGCAGTTCTTC
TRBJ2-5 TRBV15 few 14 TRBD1 CATSPGQGRETQYF TGTGCCACCAGCCCAGGACAGGGCAGGGAGACCCAGTACTTC
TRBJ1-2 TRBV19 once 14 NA CASSIAHGNYGYTF TGTGCCAGTAGTATAGCGCACGGAAACTATGGCTACACCTTC
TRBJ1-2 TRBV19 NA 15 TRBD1 CASSIGRGLNYGYTF TGTGCCAGTAGTATTGGCAGGGGGTTGAACTATGGCTACACCTTC
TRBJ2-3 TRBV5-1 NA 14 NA CASSLEGGRDTQYF TGCGCCAGCAGCTTGGAGGGGGGAAGAGATACGCAGTATTTT
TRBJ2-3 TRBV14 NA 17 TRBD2 CASSLRRTSDSTDTQYF TGTGCCAGCAGCCTCCGTCGGACTAGCGATAGCACAGATACGCAGTATTTT
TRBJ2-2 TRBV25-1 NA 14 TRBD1 CASRQGARTGELFF TGTGCCAGCAGACAGGGGGCGCGCACCGGGGAGCTGTTTTTT
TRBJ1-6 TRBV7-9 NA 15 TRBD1 CASSRDSLFNSPLHF TGTGCCAGCAGTAGGGACAGCTTATTTAATTCACCCCTCCACTTT
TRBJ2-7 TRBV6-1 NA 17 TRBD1 CASSGPGQGFFYDEQYF TGTGCCAGCAGTGGGCCGGGACAGGGATTTTTTTATGACGAGCAGTACTTC
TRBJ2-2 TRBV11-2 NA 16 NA CASSSQWSEGTGELFF TGTGCCAGCAGCTCCCAGTGGAGTGAGGGGACCGGGGAGCTGTTTTTT
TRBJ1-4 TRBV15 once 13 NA CATSRDKGRKLFF TGTGCCACCAGCAGAGATAAAGGCCGAAAACTGTTTTTT
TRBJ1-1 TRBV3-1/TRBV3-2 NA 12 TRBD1 CASTRRTGEAFF TGTGCCAGCACCCGCCGGACAGGGGAAGCTTTCTTT
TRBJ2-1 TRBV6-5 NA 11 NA CASRVGVEQFF TGTGCCAGCAGAGTGGGGGTTGAGCAGTTCTTC
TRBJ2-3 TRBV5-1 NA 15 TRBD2 CASSYSGSGTDTQYF TGCGCCAGCAGCTATAGCGGGAGCGGCACAGATACGCAGTATTTT
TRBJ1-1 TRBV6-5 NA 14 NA CASRTIPGSTEAFF TGTGCCAGCAGGACAATCCCCGGGAGCACTGAAGCTTTCTTT
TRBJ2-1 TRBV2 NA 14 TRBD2 CASRVGLAAAEQFF TGTGCCAGCAGGGTAGGACTAGCGGCAGCGGAGCAGTTCTTC
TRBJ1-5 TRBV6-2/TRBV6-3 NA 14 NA CASSSTGGVGPQHF TGTGCCAGCAGTTCGACAGGAGGCGTGGGGCCCCAGCATTTT
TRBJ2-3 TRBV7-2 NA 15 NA CASSLIGGRGDTQYF TGTGCCAGCAGCTTAATAGGGGGGCGTGGAGATACGCAGTATTTT
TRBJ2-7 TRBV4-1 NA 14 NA CASSQEVPRYEQYF TGCGCCAGCAGCCAAGAGGTCCCCCGGTACGAGCAGTACTTC
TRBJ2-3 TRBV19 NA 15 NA CASSIQGGETDTQYF TGTGCCAGTAGTATTCAGGGGGGGGAGACAGATACGCAGTATTTT
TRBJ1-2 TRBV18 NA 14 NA CASSTTGDNYGYTF TGTGCCAGCTCAACCACAGGAGACAACTATGGCTACACCTTC
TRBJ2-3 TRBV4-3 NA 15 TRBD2 CASSQDQAGGNTQYF TGCGCCAGCAGCCAAGATCAAGCGGGGGGCAATACGCAGTATTTT
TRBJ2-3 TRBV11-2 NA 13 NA CASSLSPSDTQYF TGTGCCAGCAGCTTATCCCCCTCAGATACGCAGTATTTT
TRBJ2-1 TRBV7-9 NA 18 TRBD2 CASSLEASGRGSYNEQFF TGTGCCAGCAGCTTAGAGGCCAGCGGGAGAGGTTCCTACAATGAGCAGTTCTTC
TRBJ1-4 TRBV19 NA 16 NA CASRPPKWEEGEKLFF TGTGCCAGTAGGCCCCCCAAATGGGAGGAGGGTGAAAAACTGTTTTTT
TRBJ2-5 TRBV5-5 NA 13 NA CASSGPNGETQYF TGTGCCAGCAGCGGCCCCAACGGGGAGACCCAGTACTTC